Described below is a single T cell receptor (beta chain) sequence and its context. Profiled with immunoSEQ multiplex PCR; TCRdb holds only in-frame clones, not every one. The table has roughly 150,000 clones, approximately 81% seen once. V lost 3 bases and J lost 2, with 7 bases in between. CDR1 and CDR2 from the germline V gene are SEHNR and FQNEAQ (reference sequence). The CDR3 is 13 amino acids. The data originate from a study of blood T cell repertoires in COVID-19. Sequenced sample: peripheral blood. The TCR sequence derives from a woman aged 55-69 years with COVID-19, enrolled during active disease. This rearrangement joins TRBV7-9 to TRBJ1-1; D is ambiguous. The CDR3 DNA is TGTGCCAGCAGCTTTCCCTTTAACACTGAAGCTTTCTTT. Its protein product is CASSFPFNTEAFF.